This TCR beta chain was identified in a study of control samples from healthy donors and cancer patients. Profiling relied on immunoSEQ multiplex PCR, and the TCRdb table lists in-frame clones only, not all of them. The sample consists of under 150,000 clones, roughly 92% of them appearing once. The CDR3 length is 15 residues. Trimming stripped 4 bases from V and 2 bases from J, with 12 bases between. Germline V lookup: CDR1 MNHEY, CDR2 SVGAGI. In its sample, this clone was seen once. The V and J genes are TRBV6-5 and TRBJ1-5; D is unclear. The sequencing input was blood. This receptor was obtained from a man aged 25-45 years in good health. The chain's CDR3 is CASSSIWVGNQPQHF. Here the CDR3 DNA reads TGTGCCAGCAGTTCCATATGGGTAGGCAATCAGCCCCAGCATTTT.